These 8 T cell receptor beta chains share one sample of origin, sequenced in a study of technical replicates of blood from a few donors. Data came from immunoSEQ multiplex PCR; TCRdb stores just in-frame clones and leaves some out. Of almost 70,000 clones listed, around 90% are singletons. Material for sequencing was PBMCs. Receptors were obtained from a human donor in good health. Some clones in this sample may be carry-over from other donors' samples.

The chain has TRBV6-6 and TRBJ2-3; 7 bases line up with TRBD1. Germline CDR1 MNHNY, CDR2 SVGAGI (reference sequence). This CDR3 comprises 14 residues. With V trimmed by 5 bases and J by 6 bases, 8 bases remained unmatched. CDR3 sequence: CASSPQGVWDTQYF. DNA for the CDR3: TGTGCCAGCAGTCCGCAGGGGGTTTGGGATACGCAGTATTTT.

The chain employs TRBV2 and TRBJ1-1; a possible D gene is TRBD1 (5 bases). This CDR3 region has 18 residues. Germline V gives CDR1 SNHLY, CDR2 FYNNEI. The V end was cut by 6 bases, the J end by 4 bases, with 27 bases between. The CDR3 sequence is CASRPQEGIGWVGTEAFF. The CDR3 DNA sequence: TGTGCCAGCAGGCCTCAGGAGGGGATCGGTTGGGTCGGCACTGAAGCTTTCTTT.

This clone was recorded only once. CDR3 DNA sequence: TGTGCCAGCAGTACAAACAGGGACGGCTCCTACGAGCAGTACTTC. Translated, it gives CASSTNRDGSYEQYF. This chain joins TRBV6-5 and TRBJ2-7; D perhaps matches TRBD1 (6 bases). The V and J ends lost 5 bases and 0 bases respectively, with 14 bases between them. This CDR3 has 15 residues. Germline lookup yields CDR1 MNHEY and CDR2 SVGAGI.

This clone was counted a few times. This sequence joins TRBV5-5 and TRBJ1-1, with 7 bases matching TRBD1. This CDR3 has 11 amino acids. With 3 bases clipped from V and 8 bases from J, the junction kept 1 base outside the gene matches. CDR1 and CDR2 from the germline V gene are SGHKS and YYEKEE (reference sequence). DNA of the CDR3: TGTGCCAGCAGCTGGGGACAGGAAGCTTTCTTT. Residues: CASSWGQEAFF.

The chain combines TRBV7-3 with TRBJ2-7; 12 nucleotides match TRBD2. CDR1 and CDR2 (germline): SGHTA, FQGTGA. V lost 1 base and J lost 6; bases outside the gene matches: 22. The CDR3 contains 21 residues. This CDR3 is CASSLIQRALAGGRFICEQYF. The CDR3 region has the DNA TGTGCCAGCAGCTTAATTCAGCGGGCGCTAGCGGGAGGGCGGTTTATTTGCGAGCAGTACTTC.

The chain combines TRBV2 with TRBJ2-1; 8 bases align to TRBD2. V lost 4 bases, J lost 8 bases, and 4 bases stayed unmatched. The germline V gene encodes CDR1 SNHLY and CDR2 FYNNEI. This CDR3 is 13 amino acids long. CDR3 amino acids: CASSVLAGHEQFF. The CDR3 region has the DNA TGTGCCAGCAGTGTGCTAGCGGGTCATGAGCAGTTCTTC.

This chain joins TRBV5-6 and TRBJ2-2; 9 positions match TRBD1. Germline trimming cut 2 bases from V and 6 bases from J; bases unmatched to any gene: 8. CDR3 length: 16 amino acids. Germline values: CDR1 SGHDT, CDR2 YYEEEE. In nucleotides, the CDR3 is TGTGCCAGCAGCTTACCGACAGGGGGTGTGGCCGGGGAGCTGTTTTTT. The encoded protein is CASSLPTGGVAGELFF.

The V call is TRBV7-9, the J call TRBJ2-5; 11 bases fit TRBD2. Germline CDR1 SEHNR, CDR2 FQNEAQ (reference sequence). V lost 2 bases, J lost 5 bases, and 1 base stayed unmatched. CDR3 length equals 14 residues. Here the CDR3 DNA reads TGTGCCAGCAGCTTAATAGCGGGAGGGGAGACCCAGTACTTC. It is translated as CASSLIAGGETQYF.